One and the same sample provided the 17 T cell receptor beta chains below, sequenced in a study of siplizumab effects on memory and regulatory T cells. This table comes from immunoSEQ multiplex PCR, and its TCRdb copy is limited to in-frame clones, with some not included. This table holds fewer than 120,000 clones, around nine tenths found once. The specimen was CD4+ T cells sorted from blood. Receptors were obtained from a human donor in good health.

This chain's CDR3 is CASSYSAGLEAFF. Written as DNA, the CDR3 is TGTGCCAGCAGTTACTCGGCCGGGCTTGAAGCTTTCTTT. The chain uses TRBV6-5 and TRBJ1-1, with D unclear. V was cut by 0 bases and J by 7 bases, with 9 bases left in between. The germline CDR1 and CDR2 sequences are MNHEY and SVGAGI. The CDR3 contains 13 residues.

V gene TRBV5-4 combines with J gene TRBJ2-5; D is perhaps TRBD1 (5 bases). CDR1 is SGHNT and CDR2 is YYREEE in the germline V gene (reference sequence). The CDR3 covers 13 residues. V lost 2 bases and J 3 bases, leaving 8 bases between the germline ends. The CDR3 reads CASSLVGEETQYF. In DNA form, the CDR3 reads TGTGCCAGCAGCTTAGTAGGGGAAGAGACCCAGTACTTC. The whole variable domain, filled in from reference TRBV5-4 and TRBJ2-5, reads ETGVTQSPTHLIKTRGQQVTLRCSSQSGHNTVSWYQQALGQGPQFIFQYYREEENGRGNFPPRFSGLQFPNYSSELNVNALELDDSALYLCASSLVGEETQYFGPGTRLLVL.

This clone was observed a handful of times. This chain links TRBV28 with TRBJ1-1; 7 bases are a match to TRBD1. V dropped 3 bases and J dropped 4; count of bases not matched to a gene: 5. Germline values: CDR1 MDHEN, CDR2 SYDVKM. The CDR3 extends over 14 amino acids. CDR3 region: CASSFHDRVTEAFF. The CDR3 DNA reads as TGTGCCAGCAGTTTCCACGACAGGGTCACTGAAGCTTTCTTT.

Here the CDR3 DNA reads TGTGCCAGCAGCTCCGGGGGGGCCTACTACAATGAGCAGTTCTTC. As protein: CASSSGGAYYNEQFF. The chain is built from TRBV7-2 and TRBJ2-1; 8 nucleotides match TRBD2. The junction had 5 bases not matched to a gene; V was cut back by 4 bases and J by 3 bases. The CDR3 consists of 15 residues. CDR1 is SGHTA and CDR2 is FQGNSA in the germline V gene. Filled out from reference TRBV7-2 and TRBJ2-1, the complete variable domain reads GAGVSQSPSNKVTEKGKDVELRCDPISGHTALYWYRQSLGQGLEFLIYFQGNSAPDKSGLPSDRFSAERTGGSVSTLTIQRTQQEDSAVYLCASSSGGAYYNEQFFGPGTRLTVL.

The chain carries TRBV18 and TRBJ2-3; no definite D call. V shed 4 bases and J shed 0 bases, with 8 bases lying between them. This CDR3 has 14 residues. Germline CDR1 is KGHSH and CDR2 is LQKENI. CDR3 protein: CASSRYVSTDTQYF. In nucleotides, the CDR3 is TGTGCCAGCTCACGGTACGTTAGCACAGATACGCAGTATTTT.

The rearrangement links TRBV6-5 to TRBJ1-1; D perhaps matches TRBD1 (5 bases). V lost 0 bases and J lost 1, with 12 bases in between. Per the germline V gene, CDR1 is MNHEY and CDR2 is SVGAGI. The CDR3 runs 16 residues. CDR3 amino acids: CASSYSIGRGNTEAFF. Written as DNA, the CDR3 is TGTGCCAGCAGTTACTCTATCGGGAGGGGGAACACTGAAGCTTTCTTT.

J is TRBJ2-1 and V is TRBV4-1; D ambiguous. The length of the CDR3 is 14 residues. Germline loops: CDR1 MGHRA, CDR2 YSYEKL. The V and J ends lost 0 bases and 13 bases respectively, with 16 bases between them. CDR3 protein: CASSQDVTSLDQFF. The CDR3 bases are TGCGCCAGCAGCCAAGATGTGACCTCGCTGGATCAGTTCTTC.

This chain links TRBV28 with TRBJ2-1, with 7 bases fitting TRBD2. This CDR3 contains 12 residues. V was clipped by 8 bases and J by 5 bases; unmatched bases: 3. Germline CDR1 and CDR2: MDHEN and SYDVKM. CDR3 DNA sequence: TGTGCCAGCGGGAGGGCAAACAATGAGCAGTTCTTC. Translating gives CASGRANNEQFF.

The CDR3 protein is CASSPWQDSPLHF. Written as DNA, the CDR3 is TGTGCCAGCAGCCCCTGGCAGGATTCACCCCTCCACTTT. The chain is built from TRBV5-4 and TRBJ1-6, with unresolved D. In germline, CDR1 is SGHNT, CDR2 YYREEE (reference sequence). This CDR3 has 13 residues. Trimming cost V 4 bases and J 8 bases, with 10 bases left between them.

The sample holds one count of this clone. The chain recombines TRBV10-3 with TRBJ1-5; D not resolved. Deletions cut 4 bases from V and 4 bases from J, with 8 bases between. CDR1 is ENHRY, CDR2 SYGVKD, per germline. The CDR3 runs 13 residues. This CDR3 is CAISVVGNQPQHF. In DNA form, the CDR3 reads TGTGCCATCAGTGTTGTGGGTAATCAGCCCCAGCATTTT.

The V gene is TRBV6-1, the J gene TRBJ1-5; D might be TRBD1 (6 bases). This CDR3 spans 14 amino acids. Deletions cut 2 bases from V and 5 bases from J, with 10 bases between. Per germline, CDR1 MNHNS and CDR2 SASEGT. The CDR3 loop reads CASSEPQGYQPQHF. The CDR3, as DNA: TGTGCCAGCAGTGAACCACAGGGCTATCAGCCCCAGCATTTT.

The CDR3 nucleotides are TGTGCCAGCAGCTTGGACACACTCTATGGCTACACCTTC. Translation gives CASSLDTLYGYTF. The gene calls are TRBV5-4 and TRBJ1-2; D is ambiguous. CDR1 and CDR2 from the germline V gene are SGHNT and YYREEE (reference sequence). V was trimmed by 0 bases and J by 4 bases, leaving 7 bases between them. The CDR3 covers 13 residues.

The chain couples TRBV5-1 to TRBJ2-7; 10 nucleotides line up with TRBD1. The V gene end was trimmed by 5 bases and the J gene end by 7 bases; junction bases not matched to a gene: 6. Per germline, CDR1 SGHRS and CDR2 YFSETQ. This CDR3 has 13 residues. CDR3 sequence (DNA): TGCGCCAGCAGGGGACAGGGGTCGGGGGAGCAGTACTTC. Translation gives CASRGQGSGEQYF. Full variable domain (remainder filled in from reference TRBV5-1 and TRBJ2-7): KAGVTQTPRYLIKTRGQQVTLSCSPISGHRSVSWYQQTPGQGLQFLFEYFSETQRNKGNFPGRFSGRQFSNSRSEMNVSTLELGDSALYLCASRGQGSGEQYFGPGTRLTVT.

The rearrangement links TRBV7-9 to TRBJ2-1; D may be TRBD2 (6 bases). There are 14 residues in the CDR3. Germline values: CDR1 SEHNR, CDR2 FQNEAQ (reference sequence). The V end lost 5 bases, the J end lost 5 bases, and 13 bases lay between the germline ends. The CDR3 nucleotides read TGTGCCAGCAGCCGCAATCCTAGCGACAATGAGCAGTTCTTC. Translating it yields CASSRNPSDNEQFF.

A few counts support this clone. The chain links TRBV27 to TRBJ1-5; D is perhaps TRBD1 (5 bases). Germline CDR1 is MNHEY and CDR2 is SMNVEV (reference sequence). Deletions cut 2 bases from V and 0 bases from J, with 11 bases between. This CDR3 has 16 amino acids. This chain's CDR3 is CASSLAGYGSNQPQHF. The DNA for the CDR3 is TGTGCCAGCAGTTTAGCAGGGTATGGTAGCAATCAGCCCCAGCATTTT.

V gene TRBV5-4 combines with J gene TRBJ1-1; D is undetermined. This CDR3 is built from 13 residues. V lost 5 bases, J lost 1 base, and 9 bases lay in between. The V gene's germline CDR1 is SGHNT and CDR2 YYREEE (reference sequence). In DNA, the CDR3 is TGTGCCAGCAGAGGTACCCGGAACACTGAAGCTTTCTTT. Protein product: CASRGTRNTEAFF.

V usage is TRBV6-1 and J usage is TRBJ1-2, with unresolved D. The CDR3 consists of 14 residues. From germline, CDR1 is MNHNS and CDR2 SASEGT. V dropped 3 bases and J dropped 4 bases, with 12 bases sitting between them. In DNA, the CDR3 is TGTGCCAGCAGTGATTTCGCAGATCTCTATGGCTACACCTTC. Its translation: CASSDFADLYGYTF.